Listed here is a single TCR beta chain. Germline-derived CDR1 and CDR2 are SNHLY and FYNNEI. The CDR3 is 14 amino acids. The ends lost 7 bases at V and 4 bases at J; junction bases unmatched: 5. Profiling relied on immunoSEQ multiplex PCR, and the TCRdb table lists in-frame clones only, not all of them. Altogether around 66,000 clones are present, approximately 89% being singletons, with the ten largest covering over 6.5%. These data originate in a study of blood T cell repertoires in COVID-19. Study context: COVID-19 samples collected from the United States, Italy and Spain covered acute and convalescent phases.

The genes are TRBV2 and TRBJ1-2, with 11 bases lining up with TRBD1. This TCR came from a man in his 60s with acute or convalescent COVID-19. What was sequenced was peripheral blood. CDR3 nucleotides: TGTGCCAGCACAGGACAGGGGGCAAGCTATGGCTACACCTTC. Its protein is CASTGQGASYGYTF.